This T cell receptor beta chain appears in the sequencing data of a study of CD8 T cells in Susac syndrome. CDR1 and CDR2 (germline): MNHEY, SMNVEV (reference sequence). V was pared by 4 bases and J by 2 bases, with 12 bases between. This CDR3 is 15 amino acids long. It was with random hexamers that roughly 0.5 to 1 ug RNA was reverse transcribed. From the immunoSEQ multiplex PCR reads, TCRdb called clonotypes with MiXCR, one entry per CDR3 protein. The sample contains 150,000 to 200,000 distinct CDR3 sequences, 90% to 95% of which appear only once. The receptor's source is a human donor in good health. Sequencing was performed on CD4+ T cells from PBMCs. The chain combines TRBV27 with TRBJ1-5; D is perhaps TRBD1 (5 bases). The CDR3 sequence is CASSSLGGGNQPQHF. The CDR3 DNA follows: TGTGCCAGCAGTTCCCTCGGGGGAGGCAATCAGCCCCAGCATTTT.